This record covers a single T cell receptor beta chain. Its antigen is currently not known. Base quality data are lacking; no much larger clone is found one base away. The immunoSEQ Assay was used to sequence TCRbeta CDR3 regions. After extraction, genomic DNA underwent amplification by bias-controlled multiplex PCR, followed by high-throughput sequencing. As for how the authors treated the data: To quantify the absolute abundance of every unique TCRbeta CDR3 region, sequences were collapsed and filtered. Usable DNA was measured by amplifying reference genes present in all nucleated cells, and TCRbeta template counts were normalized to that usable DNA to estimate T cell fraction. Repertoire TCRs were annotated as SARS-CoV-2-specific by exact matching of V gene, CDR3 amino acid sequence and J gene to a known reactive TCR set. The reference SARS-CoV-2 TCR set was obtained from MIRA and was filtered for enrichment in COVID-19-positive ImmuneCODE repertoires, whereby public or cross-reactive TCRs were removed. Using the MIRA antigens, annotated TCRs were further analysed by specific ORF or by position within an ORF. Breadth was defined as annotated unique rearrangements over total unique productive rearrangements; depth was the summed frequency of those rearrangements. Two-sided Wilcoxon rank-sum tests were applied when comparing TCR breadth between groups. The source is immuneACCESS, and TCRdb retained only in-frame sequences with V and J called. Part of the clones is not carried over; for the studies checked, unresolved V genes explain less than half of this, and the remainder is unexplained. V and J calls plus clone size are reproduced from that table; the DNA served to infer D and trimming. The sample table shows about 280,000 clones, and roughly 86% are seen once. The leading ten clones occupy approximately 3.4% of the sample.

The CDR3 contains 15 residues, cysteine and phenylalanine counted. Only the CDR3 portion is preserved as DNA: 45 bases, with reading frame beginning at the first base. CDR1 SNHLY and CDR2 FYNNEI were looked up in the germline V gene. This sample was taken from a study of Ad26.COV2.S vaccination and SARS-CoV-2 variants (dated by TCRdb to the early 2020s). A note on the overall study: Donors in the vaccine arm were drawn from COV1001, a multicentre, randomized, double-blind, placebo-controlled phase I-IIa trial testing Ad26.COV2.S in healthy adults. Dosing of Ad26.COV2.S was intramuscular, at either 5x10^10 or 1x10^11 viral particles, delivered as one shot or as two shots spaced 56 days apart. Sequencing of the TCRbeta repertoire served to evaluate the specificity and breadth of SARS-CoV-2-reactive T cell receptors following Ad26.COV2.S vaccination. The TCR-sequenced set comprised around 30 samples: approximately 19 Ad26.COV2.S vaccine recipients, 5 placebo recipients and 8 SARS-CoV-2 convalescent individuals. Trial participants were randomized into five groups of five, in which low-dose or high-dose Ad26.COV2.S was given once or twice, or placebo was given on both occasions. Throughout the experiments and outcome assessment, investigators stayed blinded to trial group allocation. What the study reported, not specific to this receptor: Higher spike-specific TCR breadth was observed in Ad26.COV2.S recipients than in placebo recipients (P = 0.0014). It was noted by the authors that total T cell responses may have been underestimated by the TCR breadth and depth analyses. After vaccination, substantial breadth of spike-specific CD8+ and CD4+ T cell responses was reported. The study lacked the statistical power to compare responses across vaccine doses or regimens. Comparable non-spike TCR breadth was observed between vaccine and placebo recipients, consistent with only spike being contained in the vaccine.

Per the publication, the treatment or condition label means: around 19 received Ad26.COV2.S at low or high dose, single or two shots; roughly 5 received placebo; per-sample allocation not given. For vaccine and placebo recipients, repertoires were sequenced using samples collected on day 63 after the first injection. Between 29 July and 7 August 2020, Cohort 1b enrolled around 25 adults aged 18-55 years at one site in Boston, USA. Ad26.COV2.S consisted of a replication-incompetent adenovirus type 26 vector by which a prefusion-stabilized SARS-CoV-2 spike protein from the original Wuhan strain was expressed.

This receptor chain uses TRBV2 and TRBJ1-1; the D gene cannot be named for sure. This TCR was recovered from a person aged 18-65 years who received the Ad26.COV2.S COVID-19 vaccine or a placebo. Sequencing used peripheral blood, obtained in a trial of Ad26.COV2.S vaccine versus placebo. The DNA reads TGTGGTTCATTGGTGAGGTGGAATTTGAACACTGAAGCTTTCTTT. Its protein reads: CGSLVRWNLNTEAFF.